The 13 T cell receptor beta chains listed next were all sequenced from one sample in a study of cytomegalovirus exposure and HLA in healthy donors. The PCR used 60 Vbeta and 13 Jbeta primers. Sequenced by immunoSEQ multiplex PCR; TCRdb stores in-frame clones only, minus some. The sample shows roughly 100,000 clones, around 64% of them seen only once. Sequenced sample: PBMCs. These receptors came from a man in his 60s in good health and CMV-seronegative.

The chain links TRBV6-6 to TRBJ2-1; tentative D call: TRBD1 (5 bases). Germline V gene lookup returns CDR1 MNHNY and CDR2 SVGAGI (reference sequence). V was clipped by 6 bases and J by 5 bases, with 14 bases between them. This CDR3 is built from 14 residues. CDR3 sequence: CASRMGRANNEQFF. In DNA, the CDR3 is TGTGCCAGCAGAATGGGCAGGGCGAACAATGAGCAGTTCTTC.

This clone was seen once. This chain connects TRBV7-2 to TRBJ2-3; TRBD1 is a possible D gene (5 bases). Germline V gene data show CDR1 as SGHTA and CDR2 as FQGNSA. V gave up 4 bases and J gave up 2 bases, with 10 bases separating them. This CDR3 is 14 amino acids long. CDR3 coding DNA: TGTGCCAGCAGCTGGGGCGGAGACACAGATACGCAGTATTTT. This gives the protein CASSWGGDTDTQYF.

There are a few counts of this clone. The chain employs TRBV10-2 and TRBJ1-5, with D possibly being TRBD1 (5 bases). This CDR3 contains 14 residues. V lost 4 bases, J lost 2 bases, and 9 bases lay in between. Looked up from germline, CDR1 is WSHSY and CDR2 is SAAADI. Written as DNA, the CDR3 is TGCGCCAGCAGTGCAGGGAACGGCAATCAGCCCCAGCATTTT. Translating it yields CASSAGNGNQPQHF.

The rearrangement links TRBV20-1 to TRBJ1-2, with D unresolved. Germline V gene lookup returns CDR1 DFQATT and CDR2 SNEGSKA (reference sequence). V lost 4 bases and J 5 bases, leaving 8 bases between the germline ends. This CDR3 is 11 amino acids long. CDR3 sequence (DNA): TGCAGTGCTACGCCGGTGTATGGCTACACCTTC. Translation: CSATPVYGYTF.

This clone appeared once. This chain joins TRBV30 and TRBJ2-4; maybe TRBD2 (6 bases). Trimming stripped 2 bases from V and 8 bases from J, with 13 bases between. Germline CDR1 and CDR2: GTSNPN and SVGIG (reference sequence). The CDR3 has 13 residues. Here the CDR3 DNA reads TGTGCCTGGAGTTCCTCCGGGAGATACATTCAGTACTTC. It is translated as CAWSSSGRYIQYF.

The chain is built from TRBV9 and TRBJ2-7; 9 bases map to TRBD1. V lost 0 bases to trimming and J lost 6 bases; unmatched junction nucleotides: 7. This CDR3 spans 15 amino acids. Germline assignment: CDR1 SGDLS and CDR2 YYNGEE. The CDR3 nucleotides are TGTGCCAGCAGCGTAGGCCGACAGGGGGGCTCCGAGCAGTACTTC. Its protein is CASSVGRQGGSEQYF.

This clone was counted a few times. The chain carries TRBV4-2 and TRBJ1-1; no firm D call. Germline-derived CDR1 and CDR2 are LGHNA and YNFKEQ. The V gene lost 3 bases and the J gene lost 7 bases, with 18 bases spanning the gap. This CDR3 region has 15 residues. CDR3 DNA: TGTGCCAGCAGCCAGGAAAGATTACCGTACTATGAAGCTTTCTTT. Its translation is CASSQERLPYYEAFF.

The chain links TRBV30 to TRBJ1-3; the D gene is possibly TRBD1 (5 bases). The CDR3 consists of 13 residues. The germline CDR1 and CDR2 sequences are GTSNPN and SVGIG (reference sequence). CDR3 loop: CASTRGNGNTIYF. The CDR3 nucleotides read TGTGCATCTACCCGGGGGAACGGAAACACCATATATTTT. Combining the CDR3 with reference TRBV30 and TRBJ1-3 gives the whole variable domain SQTIHQWPATLVQPVGSPLSLECTVEGTSNPNLYWYRQAAGRGLQLLFYSVGIGQISSEVPQNLSASRPQDRQFILSSKKLLLSDSGFYLCASTRGNGNTIYFGEGSWLTVV.

The chain has TRBV27 and TRBJ2-7; 11 nucleotides match TRBD2. With V trimmed by 4 bases and J by 2 bases, 7 bases remained unmatched. CDR1 and CDR2 from the germline V gene are MNHEY and SMNVEV (reference sequence). This CDR3 comprises 16 residues. The CDR3 DNA reads TGTGCCAGCAGTTCGCCACCTAGCGGGGGGACCTACGAGCAGTACTTC. Encoded protein: CASSSPPSGGTYEQYF.

This chain connects TRBV2 to TRBJ1-5; D is uncertain. CDR1 is SNHLY, CDR2 FYNNEI, per germline. V lost 6 bases, J lost 3 bases, and 9 bases lay in between. This CDR3 spans 13 amino acids. The CDR3 spells CASRTETNQPQHF. The CDR3 region has the DNA TGTGCCAGCAGAACAGAGACCAATCAGCCCCAGCATTTT.

In its sample, this clone was seen a few times. At the DNA level, this CDR3 is encoded by other sequences in the same sample as well. This chain links TRBV6-5 with TRBJ2-5, with D possibly matching TRBD2 (6 bases). The V gene's germline CDR1 is MNHEY and CDR2 SVGAGI. CDR3 length equals 13 residues. V was pared by 5 bases and J by 0 bases, with 7 bases between. CDR3 DNA sequence: TGTGCCAGCAGTCGGGGGTACCAAGAGACCCAGTACTTC. Protein product: CASSRGYQETQYF.

J is TRBJ2-7 and V is TRBV27, with D unresolved. Trimming stripped 7 bases from V and 3 bases from J, with 19 bases between. The CDR3 has 15 residues. Germline V gives CDR1 MNHEY, CDR2 SMNVEV (reference sequence). As DNA, the CDR3 is TGTGCCAGCACCCCCTCCTTCCTTACAAACTACGAGCAGTACTTC. Amino acids: CASTPSFLTNYEQYF.

The chain employs TRBV11-3 and TRBJ2-1, with D perhaps TRBD1 (5 bases). This CDR3 spans 15 amino acids. Germline CDR1 SGHNT, CDR2 YENEEA. Trimming removed 3 bases at V and 0 bases at J, with 9 bases between. The CDR3 region is CASSFTGSSYNEQFF. CDR3 sequence (DNA): TGTGCCAGCAGCTTCACAGGTAGCTCCTACAATGAGCAGTTCTTC.